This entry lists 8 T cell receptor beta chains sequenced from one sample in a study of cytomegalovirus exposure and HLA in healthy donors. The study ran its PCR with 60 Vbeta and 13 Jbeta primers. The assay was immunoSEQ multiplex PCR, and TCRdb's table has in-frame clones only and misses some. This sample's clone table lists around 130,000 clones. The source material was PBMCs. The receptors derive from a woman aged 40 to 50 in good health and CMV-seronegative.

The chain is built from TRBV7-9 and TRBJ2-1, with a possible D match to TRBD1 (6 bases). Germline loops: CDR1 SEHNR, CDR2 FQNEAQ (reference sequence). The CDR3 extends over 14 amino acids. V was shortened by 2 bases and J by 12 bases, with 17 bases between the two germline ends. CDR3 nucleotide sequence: TGTGCCAGCAGCTTAATTCCAGGGGTTTTTGGGCAGTTCTTC. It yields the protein CASSLIPGVFGQFF.

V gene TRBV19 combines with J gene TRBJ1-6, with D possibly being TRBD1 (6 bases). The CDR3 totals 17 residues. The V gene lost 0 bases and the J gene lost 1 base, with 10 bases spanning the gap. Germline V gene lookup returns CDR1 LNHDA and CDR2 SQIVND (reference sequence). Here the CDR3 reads CASSIDSTGSYNSPLHF. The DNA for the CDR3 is TGTGCCAGTAGTATAGACTCGACAGGATCCTATAATTCACCCCTCCACTTT.

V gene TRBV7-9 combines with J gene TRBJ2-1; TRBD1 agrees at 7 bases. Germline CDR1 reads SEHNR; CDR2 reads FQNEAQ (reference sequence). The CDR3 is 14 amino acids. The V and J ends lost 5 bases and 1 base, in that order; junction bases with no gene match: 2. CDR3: CASSPGGSYNEQFF. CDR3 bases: TGTGCCAGCAGCCCAGGGGGTTCCTACAATGAGCAGTTCTTC. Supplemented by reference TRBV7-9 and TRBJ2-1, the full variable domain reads DTGVSQNPRHKITKRGQNVTFRCDPISEHNRLYWYRQTLGQGPEFLTYFQNEAQLEKSRLLSDRFSAERPKGSFSTLEIQRTEQGDSAMYLCASSPGGSYNEQFFGPGTRLTVL.

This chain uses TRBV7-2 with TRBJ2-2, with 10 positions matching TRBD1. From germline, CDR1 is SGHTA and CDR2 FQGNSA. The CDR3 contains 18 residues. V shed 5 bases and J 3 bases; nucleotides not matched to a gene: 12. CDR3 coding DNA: TGTGCCAGCAGCATACTCTATCCCGGGACAGGGGACACCGGGGAGCTGTTTTTT. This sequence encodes CASSILYPGTGDTGELFF.

The chain's CDR3 is CASSELRGPNTEAFF. As DNA, the CDR3 is TGCGCCAGCAGTGAGTTGCGGGGGCCGAACACTGAAGCTTTCTTT. The chain combines TRBV10-1 with TRBJ1-1; D is perhaps TRBD1 (6 bases). Germline-derived CDR1 and CDR2 are WNHNN and SYGVQD (reference sequence). With 1 base removed from V and 1 base from J, the gap between germline ends came to 10 bases. The CDR3 totals 15 residues.

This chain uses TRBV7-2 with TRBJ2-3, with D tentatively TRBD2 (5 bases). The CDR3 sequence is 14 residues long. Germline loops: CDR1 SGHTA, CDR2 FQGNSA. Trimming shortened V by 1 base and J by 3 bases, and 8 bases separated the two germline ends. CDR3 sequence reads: CASSLERLTDTQYF. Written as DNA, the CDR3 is TGTGCCAGCAGCTTAGAGCGGTTGACAGATACGCAGTATTTT.

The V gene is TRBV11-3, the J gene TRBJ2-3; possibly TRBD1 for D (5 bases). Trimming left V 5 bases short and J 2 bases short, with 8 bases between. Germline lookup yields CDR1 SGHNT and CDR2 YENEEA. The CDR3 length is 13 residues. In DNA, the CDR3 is TGTGCCAGCAGCCGACAGTACACAGATACGCAGTATTTT. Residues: CASSRQYTDTQYF.

CDR3 sequence reads: CASSPVSSFYGYTF. CDR3 coding DNA: TGTGCCAGCTCACCAGTCAGTTCCTTCTATGGCTACACCTTC. The J gene is TRBJ1-2, the V gene TRBV18; D unclear. Per germline, CDR1 KGHSH and CDR2 LQKENI. This CDR3 has 14 amino acids. With 2 bases removed from V and 4 bases from J, the gap between germline ends came to 11 bases. Using reference TRBV18 and TRBJ1-2 for the parts outside the CDR3, the full variable domain is NAGVMQNPRHLVRRRGQEARLRCSPMKGHSHVYWYRQLPEEGLKFMVYLQKENIIDESGMPKERFSAEFPKEGPSILRIQQVVRGDSAAYFCASSPVSSFYGYTFGSGTRLTVV.